The rows below give T cell receptor beta chains drawn from one sample of a study of regulatory T cells in long-lasting Graves disease. TCRdb reprocessed the multiplex PCR reads via MiXCR and lists one record per CDR3 protein. The sample consists of around 500,000 distinct CDR3 sequences, less than 15% of them appearing once. The same sample was also studied in work on T cells in Graves' hyperthyroidism and ophthalmopathy.

The sample consisted of peripheral blood mononuclear cells (PBMCs), taken at new diagnosis, from a patient treated with antithyroid drugs. These receptors all come from a man aged 25 to 45 with Graves disease. CDR3s include the opening cysteine and the closing phenylalanine or tryptophan. Each record gives: CDR3 protein, CDR3 DNA, clone size, D gene, V gene, J gene. D genes are given only for firm matches. Rows give clone size only sometimes, using once, few, many, or a class for an expanded clone.

CASSFELGIKTIQYF,TGTGCCAGCAGTTTCGAACTTGGGATCAAAACCATTCAGTACTTC,-,-,TRBV12-3/TRBV12-4,TRBJ2-4
CASSPRQGFPYEQYF,TGTGCCAGCTCACCACGTCAGGGTTTCCCCTACGAGCAGTACTTC,many,-,TRBV18,TRBJ2-7
CASIVTGTPEQYF,TGTGCCAGCATTGTGACAGGGACTCCCGAGCAGTACTTC,many,-,TRBV12-3/TRBV12-4,TRBJ2-7
CASSPTSGRRPYEQYF,TGTGCCAGCAGTCCTACTAGCGGGAGGCGCCCCTACGAGCAGTACTTC,many,TRBD2,TRBV6-1,TRBJ2-7
CSARPPRLAGTTDTQYF,TGCAGTGCTAGACCTCCAAGACTAGCGGGAACCACAGATACGCAGTATTTT,many,TRBD2,TRBV20-1,TRBJ2-3
CASSQVGSGRSEQYF,TGCGCCAGCAGCCAAGTCGGTAGCGGGAGGTCCGAGCAGTACTTC,many,TRBD2,TRBV4-1,TRBJ2-7
CASSFDAYNEQFF,TGCGCCAGCAGCTTCGACGCATACAATGAGCAGTTCTTC,many,-,TRBV5-1,TRBJ2-1
CSAEQVYQETQYF,TGCAGTGCCGAACAGGTGTACCAAGAGACCCAGTACTTC,many,-,TRBV20-1,TRBJ2-5
CASSSDRGINQPQHF,TGTGCCAGCAGCTCCGACAGAGGGATCAATCAGCCCCAGCATTTT,many,-,TRBV27,TRBJ1-5
CASSSKGAWDYGYTF,TGTGCCAGCAGTTCGAAGGGGGCATGGGACTATGGCTACACCTTC,many,TRBD1,TRBV6-5,TRBJ1-2
CASSQGRKPQETQYF,TGTGCCAGCAGCCAAGGACGCAAACCCCAAGAGACCCAGTACTTC,-,-,TRBV14,TRBJ2-5
CATTAAGAGELFF,TGTGCCACCACTGCCGCGGGGGCCGGGGAGCTGTTTTTT,many,TRBD2,TRBV24-1,TRBJ2-2
CSARDKAILWGGYTF,TGCAGTGCTAGAGATAAGGCGATCCTCTGGGGTGGCTACACCTTC,-,-,TRBV20-1,TRBJ1-2
CASSFDRDGETQYF,TGTGCCAGCAGCTTTGACAGGGATGGGGAGACCCAGTACTTC,many,TRBD1,TRBV7-2,TRBJ2-5
CASGQDPYEKLFF,TGTGCCAGCGGTCAAGACCCGTACGAAAAACTGTTTTTT,few,-,TRBV6-2/TRBV6-3,TRBJ1-4
CASSLGQPTYNEQFF,TGTGCCAGCAGCTTGGGACAGCCAACGTACAATGAGCAGTTCTTC,many,TRBD1,TRBV7-3,TRBJ2-1
CASSTQAGGEKLFF,TGTGCCAGCAGCACACAGGCTGGAGGAGAAAAACTGTTTTTT,many,-,TRBV3-1,TRBJ1-4
CSGGRSNTEAFF,TGCAGCGGTGGGCGGTCGAACACTGAAGCTTTCTTT,many,-,TRBV20-1,TRBJ1-1
CASSYWKTSIPYEQYF,TGTGCCAGCAGTTATTGGAAAACTAGCATCCCCTACGAGCAGTACTTC,many,-,TRBV27,TRBJ2-7
CAWSPRGTASNYGYTF,TGTGCCTGGAGTCCACGAGGGACAGCATCTAACTATGGCTACACCTTC,-,TRBD1,TRBV30,TRBJ1-2
CASSLGFISSGETQYF,TGTGCCAGCAGCTTAGGATTTATTAGCTCGGGGGAGACCCAGTACTTC,-,-,TRBV7-9,TRBJ2-5
CASRLPWGYTF,TGTGCCAGCAGACTTCCCTGGGGCTACACCTTC,-,-,TRBV6-1,TRBJ1-2
CASCPLAGGRNEQFF,TGTGCCAGCTGCCCCCTAGCGGGAGGAAGGAATGAGCAGTTCTTC,-,TRBD2,TRBV12-3/TRBV12-4,TRBJ2-1
CASSLSPHAEQYF,TGTGCCAGCAGCTTGTCCCCCCACGCGGAGCAGTACTTC,few,-,TRBV5-4,TRBJ2-7
CATSREGTEGPGETQYF,TGTGCCACCAGCAGAGAAGGGACGGAAGGGCCGGGAGAGACCCAGTACTTC,-,-,TRBV15,TRBJ2-5
CASSPGLTNEKLFF,TGCGCCAGCAGCCCCGGACTGACAAATGAAAAACTGTTTTTT,many,-,TRBV5-1,TRBJ1-4
CASSFAQEAFF,TGTGCCAGCAGCTTTGCGCAGGAAGCTTTCTTT,many,-,TRBV11-2,TRBJ1-1
CSVEEGPVGGCYEQYF,TGCAGCGTTGAAGAGGGTCCTGTTGGGGGATGTTACGAGCAGTACTTC,many,-,TRBV29-1,TRBJ2-7
CATSRGSGRGQAFF,TGTGCCACCAGCAGGGGGTCGGGGAGGGGACAAGCTTTCTTT,many,-,TRBV15,TRBJ1-1
CSVARPQPGEQYF,TGCAGCGTTGCCCGGCCCCAGCCAGGGGAGCAGTACTTC,few,-,TRBV29-1,TRBJ2-7
CASSYGQGASSPLHF,TGTGCCAGCAGTTACGGGCAGGGGGCCAGTTCACCCCTCCACTTT,many,TRBD1,TRBV6-5,TRBJ1-6
CASSNTGAGHNEQFF,TGTGCCAGCAGCAATACAGGGGCCGGACACAATGAGCAGTTCTTC,few,TRBD1,TRBV3-1,TRBJ2-1
CASIRGTGNEQFF,TGTGCCAGCATCCGGGGAACGGGGAATGAGCAGTTCTTC,-,-,TRBV6-1,TRBJ2-1
CASSSPSGRGTTLDGYTF,TGTGCCAGCAGTTCTCCCTCTGGGCGGGGCACAACCTTGGATGGCTACACCTTC,many,-,TRBV6-5,TRBJ1-2
CASSEGEGYQETQYF,TGTGCCAGCAGTGAAGGAGAGGGGTACCAAGAGACCCAGTACTTC,many,-,TRBV6-2/TRBV6-3,TRBJ2-5
CATRRSRETQYF,TGTGCCACCCGACGGTCACGAGAGACCCAGTACTTC,many,-,TRBV24-1,TRBJ2-5
CASSHSGGGNTDTQYF,TGTGCCAGCAGCCATTCGGGGGGGGGCAACACAGATACGCAGTATTTT,many,TRBD2,TRBV5-6,TRBJ2-3
CSVESTGSSETQYF,TGCAGCGTTGAATCGACAGGGAGTTCGGAGACCCAGTACTTC,-,TRBD1,TRBV29-1,TRBJ2-5
CASSIGSPLVGGYTF,TGTGCCAGTAGTATAGGGTCTCCGTTGGTAGGTGGCTACACCTTC,few,-,TRBV19,TRBJ1-2
CATSDPGGGNTGELFF,TGTGCCACCAGTGATCCAGGGGGGGGGAACACCGGGGAGCTGTTTTTT,many,-,TRBV24-1,TRBJ2-2
CASSYSPTSGMAHYEQYF,TGTGCCAGCAGTTACTCGCCGACTAGCGGGATGGCCCACTACGAGCAGTACTTC,many,TRBD2,TRBV6-2/TRBV6-3,TRBJ2-7
CSAHGGFDEQFF,TGCAGTGCCCATGGGGGGTTCGATGAGCAGTTCTTC,many,-,TRBV20-1,TRBJ2-1
CASSVTYQETQYF,TGTGCCAGCAGCGTAACTTACCAAGAGACCCAGTACTTC,many,-,TRBV9,TRBJ2-5
CASSDTGTGGTDTQYF,TGTGCCAGCAGTGACACCGGGACAGGGGGGACAGATACGCAGTATTTT,-,TRBD1,TRBV6-1,TRBJ2-3
CSVGAADTEAFF,TGCAGCGTTGGGGCAGCAGACACTGAAGCTTTCTTT,many,-,TRBV29-1,TRBJ1-1
CASSWGQGVTETQYF,TGTGCCAGCAGCTGGGGGCAGGGGGTAACGGAGACCCAGTACTTC,many,TRBD1,TRBV7-7,TRBJ2-5